This T cell receptor (beta chain) was sequenced for a study of cytomegalovirus exposure and HLA in healthy donors. Trimming took off 3 bases at V and 11 bases at J, with 20 bases between the two ends. The CDR3 sequence is 14 residues long. The germline V gene has CDR1 SGHRS and CDR2 YFSETQ. The PCR employed 60 Vbeta primers together with 13 Jbeta primers. Sequencing was performed with immunoSEQ multiplex PCR; in TCRdb, only in-frame clones are kept and a portion is missing. With 150,000 or so clones in the sample, the ten largest clones hold under 2.5%. Though probably carrying unrecorded immune exposures, donors were nominally healthy at sampling.

The sequence derives from a young man in good health and CMV-seronegative. This sequence joins TRBV5-1 and TRBJ1-1; a weak D match, TRBD1 (6 bases). Sequenced sample: PBMCs. The CDR3: CASSSGHPLEGAFF. The CDR3 DNA follows: TGCGCCAGCAGCTCGGGACATCCCCTCGAGGGCGCTTTCTTT.